The clone carrying this T cell receptor (beta chain) has just a few counts. Its antigen is not known. Germline assignment: CDR1 SGHRS and CDR2 YFSETQ. V lost 2 bases and J lost 4; bases outside the gene matches: 10. The CDR3 sequence is 17 residues long. The TCRbeta library was prepared with unique molecular identifiers. TCRdb fed the PCR reads into MiXCR, producing one record per CDR3 protein. The sample consists of about 74,000 distinct CDR3 sequences, 13% to 15% of them appearing once. This record comes from a study of T-cell reconstitution after alpha-beta-depleted transplantation in children. Study conclusions and caveats: By about two months after transplant, alpha-beta T cells reportedly arose from several hundred graft clones that had expanded. Most T-cell counts and diversity one year after the transplant came from T cells that were newly produced. Some patients owed their high day-60 TCRbeta diversity to surviving recipient T cells and thymic progenitors.

The V gene is TRBV5-1, the J gene TRBJ2-7, with 12 nucleotides matching TRBD1. This receptor was obtained from a male patient aged 2 to 9 who had a stem cell transplant for acute lymphoblastic leukemia, so the T cells may come from the graft donor. The sequenced sample was PBMCs, mostly from graft donor cells, obtained 180 days after TCRalphabeta/CD19-depleted stem cell transplant. The CDR3 DNA follows: TGCGCCAGCAGCTTAACTTACCGGGACAGGGGGCGATACGAGCAGTACTTC. Translating it yields CASSLTYRDRGRYEQYF.